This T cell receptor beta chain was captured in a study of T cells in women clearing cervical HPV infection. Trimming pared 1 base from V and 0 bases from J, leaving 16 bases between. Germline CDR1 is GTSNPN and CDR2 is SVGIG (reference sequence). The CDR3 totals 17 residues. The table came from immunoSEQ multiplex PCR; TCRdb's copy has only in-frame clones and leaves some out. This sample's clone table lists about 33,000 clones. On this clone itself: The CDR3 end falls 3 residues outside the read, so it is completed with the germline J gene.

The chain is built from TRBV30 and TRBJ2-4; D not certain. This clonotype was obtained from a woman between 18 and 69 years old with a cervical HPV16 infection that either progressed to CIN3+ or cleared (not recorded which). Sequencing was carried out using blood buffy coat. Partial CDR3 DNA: TGTGCCTGGAGTGGGCTGGGCAGCAATTTAGCCAAAAACATT. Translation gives CAWSGLGSNLAKNI. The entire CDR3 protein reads CAWSGLGSNLAKNIQYF.